These 5 T cell receptor beta chains share one sample of origin, sequenced in a study of regulatory T cells in long-lasting Graves disease. Building of the TCR beta libraries involved iRepertoire HTBI primers and Arm-PCR of CDR3 regions. TCRdb called the multiplex PCR reads again in MiXCR, with one record for every CDR3 protein. The sample consists of fewer than 550,000 distinct CDR3 sequences, 15% to 20% of them appearing once. Time point noted: newly diagnosed GD, antithyroid drugs for less than 3 months. Extracted PBMC RNA gave rise to the TCR library. The sample was also reused in another study, on T cells in Graves' hyperthyroidism and ophthalmopathy.

Source: peripheral blood mononuclear cells (PBMCs), taken at new diagnosis, from a patient treated with antithyroid drugs. These receptors were collected from a woman aged 35-65 years with Graves disease.

This clonotype was recorded many times. CDR3 DNA sequence: TGTGCCAGCAGGACCTCCGGGGCAGGCCGAGGTGGCTACACCTTC. Protein: CASRTSGAGRGGYTF. V usage is TRBV27 and J usage is TRBJ1-2, with a tentative D call TRBD1 (5 bases). This CDR3 has 15 amino acids. V was shortened by 6 bases and J by 7 bases, with 21 bases between the two germline ends. Per the germline V gene, CDR1 is MNHEY and CDR2 is SMNVEV (reference sequence).

This clonotype was detected a few times. The genes are TRBV12-3 or TRBV12-4 and TRBJ2-2; possibly TRBD2 for D (7 bases). Trimming pared 7 bases from V and 0 bases from J, leaving 12 bases between. This CDR3 is 15 amino acids long. DNA of the CDR3: TGTGCCAGCAAAACGGGGGGCGCGAACACCGGGGAGCTGTTTTTT. This codes for CASKTGGANTGELFF.

A word on this clonotype: With a far larger clone one base away, a read error is the likely cause. The V call is TRBV11-1, the J call TRBJ2-5, with TRBD1 as a possible D gene (5 bases). V dropped 4 bases and J dropped 11 bases, with 23 bases sitting between them. Germline-derived CDR1 and CDR2 are SGHAT and FQDESV (reference sequence). The length of the CDR3 is 15 residues. The DNA for the CDR3 is TGTGCCAGCAGCTCAGTCTTGGGGCCGAGGAATGAGCAGTACTTC. It translates to CASSSVLGPRNEQYF.

This clonotype was detected a few times. The rearrangement links TRBV20-1 to TRBJ2-5; 8 bases map to TRBD2. Germline CDR1 and CDR2: DFQATT and SNEGSKA (reference sequence). The V gene end was trimmed by 7 bases and the J gene end by 4 bases; junction bases not matched to a gene: 11. The CDR3 contains 14 residues. DNA of the CDR3: TGCAGTGTGGGGGGCGGGGGGAGGGGAGAGACCCAGTACTTC. This codes for CSVGGGGRGETQYF.

This clonotype was seen a few times. The V and J genes are TRBV7-2 and TRBJ1-2; D not resolved. The CDR3 runs 14 residues. V lost 0 bases and J 3 bases, leaving 8 bases between the germline ends. CDR1 and CDR2 (germline): SGHTA, FQGNSA. The CDR3 reads CASSLAVGDYGYTF. Here the CDR3 DNA reads TGTGCCAGCAGCTTAGCTGTTGGGGACTATGGCTACACCTTC.